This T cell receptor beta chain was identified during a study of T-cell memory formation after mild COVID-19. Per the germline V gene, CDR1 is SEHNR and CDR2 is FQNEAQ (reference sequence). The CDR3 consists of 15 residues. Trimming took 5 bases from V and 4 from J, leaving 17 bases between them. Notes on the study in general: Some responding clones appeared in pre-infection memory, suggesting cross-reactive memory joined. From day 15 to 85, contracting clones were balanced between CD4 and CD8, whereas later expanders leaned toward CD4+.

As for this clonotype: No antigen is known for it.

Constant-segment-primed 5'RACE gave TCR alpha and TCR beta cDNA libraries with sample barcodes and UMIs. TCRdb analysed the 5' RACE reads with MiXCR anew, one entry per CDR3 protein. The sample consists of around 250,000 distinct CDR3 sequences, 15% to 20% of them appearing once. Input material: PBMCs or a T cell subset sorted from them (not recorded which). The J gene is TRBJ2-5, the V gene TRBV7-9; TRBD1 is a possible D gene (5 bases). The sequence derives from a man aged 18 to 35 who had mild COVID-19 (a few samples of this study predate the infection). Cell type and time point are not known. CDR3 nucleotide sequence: TGTGCCAGCAGCCAATGGGGCAGTACAGGAGAGACCCAGTACTTC. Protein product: CASSQWGSTGETQYF.